This is a list of T cell receptor beta chains from one sample in a study of T cells in pancreatic ductal adenocarcinoma. Sequencing was performed with immunoSEQ multiplex PCR; in TCRdb, only in-frame clones are kept and a portion is missing. The sample records 16,000 or so clones, 90% to 95% being singletons. Sequencing input: PBMCs. These receptors were collected from a human donor with pancreatic ductal adenocarcinoma. Both conserved end residues are part of each CDR3. The order of the fields is J gene, D gene, V gene, CDR3 protein. A D gene is named only where the DNA matches it firmly.

J: TRBJ1-1
D: TRBD1
V: TRBV28
CDR3: CASDPRGRDTEAFF

J: TRBJ2-7
D: .
V: TRBV19
CDR3: CASSIAGQGLSYEQYF

J: TRBJ2-7
D: TRBD2
V: TRBV18
CDR3: CASSPPNLAGSSYEQYF

J: TRBJ1-1
D: .
V: TRBV29-1
CDR3: CSVATGNAEAFF

J: TRBJ1-3
D: .
V: TRBV7-9
CDR3: CASSSLGVVFLGNTIYF

J: TRBJ2-2
D: TRBD2
V: TRBV4-3
CDR3: CASSQVLPGLAGGLNTGELFF

J: TRBJ1-2
D: TRBD1
V: TRBV19
CDR3: CASSPRGDRGLVTVSNYGYTF

J: TRBJ2-1
D: TRBD2
V: TRBV28
CDR3: CASSLPGTSGEINEQFF

J: TRBJ1-2
D: TRBD1
V: TRBV7-2
CDR3: CASSRGRGLSLNYGYTF

J: TRBJ1-6
D: .
V: TRBV5-4
CDR3: CASSLAGVPLHF

J: TRBJ2-5
D: TRBD1
V: TRBV5-4
CDR3: CASSLFRGRGETQYF

J: TRBJ1-5
D: .
V: TRBV9
CDR3: CASSAWNSNQPQHF

J: TRBJ2-2
D: TRBD2
V: TRBV10-2
CDR3: CASSALLSSGGAPGELFF

J: TRBJ2-1
D: TRBD1
V: TRBV10-3
CDR3: CATSVGGQGAENEQFF

J: TRBJ1-2
D: TRBD1
V: TRBV7-2
CDR3: CASSLALGQGIIYGYTF

J: TRBJ2-1
D: TRBD1
V: TRBV29-1
CDR3: CSVEDRRTGKFYNEQFF

J: TRBJ2-2
D: TRBD2
V: TRBV7-2
CDR3: CASSLVGTSGNTGELFF

J: TRBJ1-3
D: .
V: TRBV18
CDR3: CASSPPGSGRSGNTIYF

J: TRBJ2-7
D: .
V: TRBV7-2
CDR3: CASSFGPLGVTYEQYF

J: TRBJ2-1
D: TRBD1
V: TRBV19
CDR3: CASSIDGTGAGQFF

J: TRBJ1-5
D: .
V: TRBV6-6
CDR3: CASTTPAQGSNQPQHF

J: TRBJ2-6
D: TRBD1
V: TRBV19
CDR3: CASRDRQGATSGANVLTF

J: TRBJ2-4
D: .
V: TRBV7-8
CDR3: CASSLEGGFYRGAKNIQYF

J: TRBJ2-1
D: TRBD1
V: TRBV7-9
CDR3: CASSLRGPGQGRSYNEQFF

J: TRBJ2-5
D: TRBD1
V: TRBV5-8
CDR3: CASSLKIGTGVETQYF

J: TRBJ2-5
D: TRBD2
V: TRBV4-2
CDR3: CASSQDVGRGGQETQYF

J: TRBJ1-1
D: .
V: TRBV5-4
CDR3: CASSGRGTEAFF

J: TRBJ1-6
D: .
V: TRBV4-3
CDR3: CASSQEWSGGSSYNSPLHF

J: TRBJ2-1
D: TRBD2
V: TRBV28
CDR3: CASSLWGYSGRARSYNEQFF

J: TRBJ2-3
D: .
V: TRBV9
CDR3: CASSVSTDTQYF

J: TRBJ1-4
D: .
V: TRBV30
CDR3: CAWSVTNEKLFF